This TCR beta chain emerged from a study of PD-1 blockade in classical Hodgkin lymphoma. Autologous stem cell transplantation was followed by relapse in every patient, and brentuximab vedotin exposure varied. Sequencing used immunoSEQ multiplex PCR; TCRdb keeps in-frame clones, though not all of them. This table holds more than 40,000 clones, 76% found once. Germline assignment: CDR1 SEHNR and CDR2 FQNEAQ (reference sequence). J lost 4 bases, V lost 4 bases, and 2 bases had no gene match. The CDR3 spans 13 residues. The gene calls are TRBV7-9 and TRBJ2-7, with TRBD1 identical over 9 bases. Specimen: peripheral blood mononuclear cells (PBMCs), collected at baseline. This sequence was found in a human donor with classical Hodgkin lymphoma. In DNA, the CDR3 is TGTGCCAGCAGCTCGACAGGGGGTTACGAGCAGTACTTC. Protein: CASSSTGGYEQYF.